These T cell receptor beta chains were read from a single sample in a study of T cells in Graves' hyperthyroidism and ophthalmopathy. A single record per CDR3 protein comes from TCRdb applying MiXCR to the multiplex PCR reads. The top ten hold 15% to 20% of the sample, which has about 570,000 distinct CDR3 sequences, approximately 44% seen once. What was sequenced was peripheral blood or thyroid tissue (not recorded which). These receptors all come from an adult woman with Graves' disease, either hyperthyroidism or ophthalmopathy (not recorded which). Each CDR3 is given with its conserved first and last residue. The size of a clone is reported for some rows only, either as once, few or many, or as a class for expanded clones.

J gene	V gene	clone size	CDR3 protein
TRBJ1-5	TRBV25-1	-	CACSASQGIGQPQHF
TRBJ1-2	TRBV5-1	many	CASSPMDSRYGYTF
TRBJ1-5	TRBV6-5	many	CASSNQGKQPQHF
TRBJ1-3	TRBV13	many	CASSLDRGPGNTIYF
TRBJ2-7	TRBV5-1	many	CASSLALSPSEQYF
TRBJ2-7	TRBV5-1	-	CASSLEGGMDEQYF
TRBJ1-5	TRBV15	once	CATSRDAGNNQPQHF
TRBJ1-2	TRBV29-1	-	CSSLARGGYTF
-	TRBV7-9	-	CASSPESYEQYF
TRBJ2-7	TRBV12-3/TRBV12-4	few	CASGWIYEQYF
TRBJ2-2	TRBV29-1	-	CSVEHGQGAAGELFF
TRBJ1-6	TRBV5-1	many	CASSFGRHYNSPLHF
TRBJ1-1	TRBV29-1	-	CSVLTDRNTEAFF
TRBJ2-7	TRBV29-1	-	CSVDEGYEQYF
TRBJ1-2	TRBV7-6	once	CASSFGFSGGYTF
TRBJ1-2	TRBV19	many	CASNTGQRVGGNYGYTF
TRBJ2-7	TRBV4-1	-	CASSQEVQADVYEQYF
TRBJ2-7	TRBV13	many	CASSFRDYEQYF
TRBJ2-7	TRBV10-3	-	CAIAGQAPHEQYF
TRBJ1-6	TRBV5-5	-	CATDQGRVNSPLHF
TRBJ2-7	TRBV6-5	many	CASSQGFTYEQYF
TRBJ2-3	TRBV9	-	CASSVSPDFTDTQYF